This paragraph covers one T cell receptor beta chain sequence. The antigen remains undetermined. This entry is derived from a study of cytomegalovirus exposure and HLA in healthy donors. General study points: With further analysis later on, most CMV-associated TCR beta chains appeared HLA-restricted. Specificity of a few CMV-associated chains for CMV antigens was verified in vitro. Presence/absence analyses rested on an assumption that sequencing depth was roughly uniform across donors. Later findings reportedly placed an Asian-associated ancestry cluster below the roughly 670-donor mean for N-insertions.

The V end lost 2 bases, the J end lost 0 bases, and 14 bases lay between the germline ends. Germline V CDR1 and CDR2: MGHRA, YSYEKL. The CDR3 is 17 residues long. Primers: 60 Vbeta forward and 13 Jbeta reverse. Libraries were prepared by immunoSEQ multiplex PCR; TCRdb keeps only in-frame clonotypes and omits some of them. The sample lists around 150,000 clones, around 79% occurring once. Material: PBMCs. J is TRBJ1-5 and V is TRBV4-1; D is unresolved. The clonotype comes from a man aged 18 to 30 in good health and CMV-seronegative. In nucleotides, the CDR3 is TGCGCCAGCAGCCAAATTCCCCCCAGTTATAGCAATCAGCCCCAGCATTTT. This gives the protein CASSQIPPSYSNQPQHF.